This T cell receptor (beta chain) was found in a study of shared clonotypes between healthy human individuals. A single count supports this clone. The repertoire was sequenced with immunoSEQ multiplex PCR; TCRdb's copy has only in-frame clones and lacks some. The repertoire includes 2 million to 2.5 million clones, 93% of them detected once, and about 0.39% sits in the top ten. This CDR3 comprises 11 residues. Germline-derived CDR1 and CDR2 are SGHRS and YFSETQ. V was trimmed by 6 bases and J by 3 bases, leaving 6 bases between them. This TCR was recovered from a man between 18 and 35 years old in good health. Some clones in this sample may be carry-over from other donors' samples. The chain employs TRBV5-1 and TRBJ1-1, with unresolved D. Sequenced input: naive CD4+ T cells from PBMCs. Stated subset: CD45RA+ positively selected. CDR3 in DNA: TGCGCCAGCATGGGGTACACTGAAGCTTTCTTT. The encoded protein is CASMGYTEAFF.